These 30 T cell receptor beta chains were all obtained from the same sample, sequenced in a study of CD8 T cells in ankylosing spondylitis. TCRdb re-called the 5' RACE reads through MiXCR, storing one row per CDR3 protein. The profile shows over 30,000 distinct CDR3 sequences, more than 15% of them singletons. The sequencing input was blood. The source of these receptors is a male donor with ankylosing spondylitis or in good health (not recorded which).

The chain is built from TRBV7-2 and TRBJ2-1; TRBD2 aligns across 8 bases. Germline-derived CDR1 and CDR2 are SGHTA and FQGNSA. The CDR3 covers 15 residues. V shed 5 bases, J shed 6 bases, and the junction held 9 bases outside the gene matches. Written as DNA, the CDR3 is TGTGCCAGCAGCCGTACTAGCGGAGGACCCAATGAGCAGTTCTTC. This codes for CASSRTSGGPNEQFF.

The chain joins TRBV27 to TRBJ1-4, with D perhaps matching TRBD1 (5 bases). Germline V gene data show CDR1 as MNHEY and CDR2 as SMNVEV (reference sequence). The CDR3 totals 14 residues. The V and J ends lost 3 bases and 2 bases respectively, with 7 bases between them. The CDR3 protein is CASSLWGTNEKLFF. The CDR3 DNA reads as TGTGCCAGCAGTTTGTGGGGGACTAATGAAAAACTGTTTTTT.

The chain is built from TRBV28 and TRBJ2-1, with a weak D call TRBD1 (5 bases). The CDR3 spans 13 residues. Germline V gene sequence: CDR1 MDHEN, CDR2 SYDVKM. V lost 2 bases to trimming and J lost 8 bases, with 10 bases between them. CDR3 bases: TGTGCCAGCAGTTTAGGGGCGGTCGATGAGCAGTTCTTC. Protein product: CASSLGAVDEQFF.

This clonotype has a handful of counts. The chain carries TRBV6-6 and TRBJ2-1; D is unclear. Germline lookup yields CDR1 MNHNY and CDR2 SVGAGI (reference sequence). V was cut by 2 bases and J by 4 bases, with 9 bases left in between. This CDR3 spans 14 amino acids. This CDR3 reads CASSYHVPYNEQFF. CDR3 nucleotide sequence: TGTGCCAGCAGTTACCATGTCCCTTACAATGAGCAGTTCTTC.

Ten or more counts support this clonotype. The chain links TRBV12-3 or TRBV12-4 to TRBJ1-1, with D unresolved. This CDR3 has 13 residues. V shed 6 bases and J shed 0 bases, with 8 bases lying between them. The CDR3, as DNA: TGTGCCAGCAGCACGAATTTGAACACTGAAGCTTTCTTT. Protein: CASSTNLNTEAFF.

The V gene is TRBV7-2, the J gene TRBJ2-1; 10 bases align to TRBD1. J gave up 6 bases and V 5 bases, and 10 bases lay outside the gene matches. CDR1 and CDR2 (germline): SGHTA, FQGNSA. This CDR3 has 16 residues. CDR3 in amino acids: CASSPRGTGDLNEQFF. Written as DNA, the CDR3 is TGTGCCAGCAGCCCTAGAGGGACAGGGGATCTCAATGAGCAGTTCTTC.

V usage is TRBV20-1 and J usage is TRBJ2-7; D not resolved. The CDR3 is 13 residues long. With 6 bases removed from V and 2 bases from J, the gap between germline ends came to 14 bases. Germline V lookup: CDR1 DFQATT, CDR2 SNEGSKA (reference sequence). CDR3: CSARNVGTYEQYV. In DNA, the CDR3 is TGCAGTGCGCGGAACGTTGGAACCTACGAGCAGTACGTC.

This clonotype was detected a few times. V is TRBV7-9 and J is TRBJ2-2; 10 bases line up with TRBD1. From germline, CDR1 is SEHNR and CDR2 FQNEAQ (reference sequence). V shed 0 bases and J 6 bases; nucleotides not matched to a gene: 4. The CDR3 covers 16 residues. CDR3 coding DNA: TGTGCCAGCAGCTTAGCCCCAGGACAGGGGGCCGGGGAGCTGTTTTTT. The encoded protein is CASSLAPGQGAGELFF.

This clonotype has more than one count but fewer than ten. The rearrangement joins TRBV6-2 or TRBV6-3 to TRBJ2-1; tentatively, D is TRBD2 (5 bases). Trimming cost V 5 bases and J 12 bases, with 20 bases left between them. The CDR3 sequence is 14 residues long. Germline V lookup: CDR1 MNHEY, CDR2 SVGEGT. CDR3 DNA sequence: TGTGCCAGCAGTCGACTATTCGGGAACGGGGTGCAGTTCTTC. Translating gives CASSRLFGNGVQFF.

The chain carries TRBV28 and TRBJ2-7; the D gene is possibly TRBD2 (5 bases). The germline V gene encodes CDR1 MDHEN and CDR2 SYDVKM. The CDR3 spans 11 residues. V shed 7 bases and J shed 2 bases, with 6 bases lying between them. CDR3 residues: CASKGAYEQYF. The CDR3 bases are TGTGCCAGCAAGGGAGCCTACGAGCAGTACTTC.

This clonotype was found a few times. CDR3 DNA sequence: TGTGCCAGCAGCTTCACCTACGAGCAGTACTTC. Its translation is CASSFTYEQYF. The J gene is TRBJ2-7, the V gene TRBV6-2 or TRBV6-3; D is undetermined. The germline V gene has CDR1 MNHEY and CDR2 SVGEGT. The CDR3 is made up of 11 amino acids. Trimming left V 6 bases short and J 2 bases short, with 5 bases between.

The rearrangement uses TRBV7-2 and TRBJ2-2, with D maybe TRBD1 (6 bases). The CDR3 is 17 amino acids. Trimming stripped 2 bases from V and 0 bases from J, with 13 bases between. CDR1 is SGHTA, CDR2 FQGNSA, per germline. CDR3 DNA: TGTGCCAGCAGCTTACTCTGGGCAGGGGCGAACACCGGGGAGCTGTTTTTT. This encodes CASSLLWAGANTGELFF.

This clonotype was detected a few times. This chain links TRBV20-1 with TRBJ2-2; the D gene is possibly TRBD1 (6 bases). Germline V gene data show CDR1 as DFQATT and CDR2 as SNEGSKA (reference sequence). Trimming left V 3 bases short and J 4 bases short, with 18 bases between. The CDR3 loop spans 16 amino acids. As DNA, the CDR3 is TGCAGTGCTAGCGCCCGACAGGCTACGGGCACCGGGGAGCTGTTTTTT. The encoded protein is CSASARQATGTGELFF.

The V and J genes are TRBV4-1 and TRBJ2-2; 7 bases fit TRBD1. There are 14 residues in the CDR3. CDR1 is MGHRA and CDR2 is YSYEKL in the germline V gene. With V trimmed by 6 bases and J by 6 bases, 7 bases remained unmatched. CDR3 residues: CASSQLQGPGELFF. The DNA for the CDR3 is TGCGCCAGCAGTCAGCTACAGGGGCCCGGGGAGCTGTTTTTT.

The chain recombines TRBV6-2 or TRBV6-3 with TRBJ1-4, with D uncertain. V lost 2 bases to trimming and J lost 4 bases, with 8 bases between them. The germline V gene encodes CDR1 MNHEY and CDR2 SVGEGT. There are 14 residues in the CDR3. The CDR3 sequence is CASSYRARNEKLFF. DNA for the CDR3: TGTGCCAGCAGTTACCGGGCCCGTAATGAAAAACTGTTTTTT.

The CDR3 DNA follows: TGCAGCGGGGCTAGCGGGAGCACCAAAAACATTCAGTACTTC. Protein: CSGASGSTKNIQYF. The V gene is TRBV29-1, the J gene TRBJ2-4; 10 bases are shared with TRBD2. J lost 2 bases, V lost 7 bases, and 5 bases had no gene match. The CDR3 sequence is 14 residues long. Per germline, CDR1 SQVTM and CDR2 ANQGSEA.

V is TRBV5-1 and J is TRBJ2-1; 11 bases agree with TRBD2. CDR3 size: 16 residues. V gave up 5 bases and J gave up 4 bases; unmatched junction bases: 8. Germline CDR1 is SGHRS and CDR2 is YFSETQ. Here the CDR3 reads CASRPTSGELYNEQFF. CDR3 coding DNA: TGCGCCAGCAGGCCGACTAGCGGGGAACTATACAATGAGCAGTTCTTC.

This clonotype has only a few counts. The chain carries TRBV6-2 or TRBV6-3 and TRBJ2-7, with 8 bases aligning to TRBD1. Trimming at V came to 6 bases and at J to 3 bases, leaving 4 bases not matched to a gene. Germline CDR1 and CDR2: MNHEY and SVGEGT. The CDR3 runs 13 residues. The CDR3 nucleotides read TGTGCCAGCAGCAACAGGGGGATCTACGAGCAGTACGTC. It encodes CASSNRGIYEQYV.

The sample holds a few counts of this clonotype. V gene TRBV20-1 combines with J gene TRBJ2-3; TRBD2 matches 11 bases. The CDR3 totals 15 residues. Germline CDR1 DFQATT, CDR2 SNEGSKA (reference sequence). V lost 7 bases to trimming and J lost 0 bases; unmatched junction nucleotides: 6. CDR3 coding DNA: TGCAGTGTCGAGACTAGCGGGACTAGCACAGATACGCAGTATTTT. The encoded protein is CSVETSGTSTDTQYF.

This clonotype was seen a few times. V and J are TRBV7-2 and TRBJ2-1, with TRBD2 matching 13 bases. There are 19 residues in the CDR3. CDR1 and CDR2 from the germline V gene are SGHTA and FQGNSA. V was pared by 4 bases and J by 2 bases, with 11 bases of the junction left unmatched. The CDR3 is CASSSRLAGGWAAYNEQFF. The CDR3 DNA reads TGTGCCAGCAGCTCCCGACTAGCGGGAGGATGGGCTGCCTACAATGAGCAGTTCTTC.

This clonotype was detected only a few times. This chain joins TRBV29-1 and TRBJ2-3; D ambiguous. Germline assignment: CDR1 SQVTM and CDR2 ANQGSEA. CDR3 length equals 13 residues. Trimming shortened V by 2 bases and J by 1 base, and 7 bases separated the two germline ends. The CDR3: CSVELWGTDTQYF. CDR3 nucleotides: TGCAGCGTTGAATTGTGGGGCACAGATACGCAGTATTTT.

This clonotype was counted a few times. The chain employs TRBV5-1 and TRBJ2-5; TRBD1 aligns across 10 bases. The CDR3 length is 14 residues. V shed 4 bases and J 4 bases; nucleotides not matched to a gene: 4. CDR1 and CDR2 (germline): SGHRS, YFSETQ. Here the CDR3 DNA reads TGCGCCAGCAGCGACAGGGGGCGCGGAGAGACCCAGTACTTC. As protein: CASSDRGRGETQYF.

This clonotype came up many times. The rearrangement uses TRBV7-2 and TRBJ2-3; 11 bases line up with TRBD2. Germline V gene data show CDR1 as SGHTA and CDR2 as FQGNSA. The CDR3 sequence is 17 residues long. The V segment lost 2 bases and the J segment 0 bases; nucleotides outside the gene matches: 4. The CDR3 DNA reads TGTGCCAGCAGCTTAAATAGCGGGAGGGCTAGCACAGATACGCAGTATTTT. Translated: CASSLNSGRASTDTQYF. Based on the CDR3 plus reference TRBV7-2 and TRBJ2-3, the full variable domain is GAGVSQSPSNKVTEKGKDVELRCDPISGHTALYWYRQSLGQGLEFLIYFQGNSAPDKSGLPSDRFSAERTGGSVSTLTIQRTQQEDSAVYLCASSLNSGRASTDTQYFGPGTRLTVL.

This clonotype has only a few counts. CDR3 protein: CASSGVTNTGELFF. CDR3 nucleotides: TGTGCCAGCTCCGGGGTAACGAACACCGGGGAGCTGTTTTTT. J is TRBJ2-2 and V is TRBV5-5, with a weak D call TRBD2 (5 bases). The V gene's germline CDR1 is SGHKS and CDR2 YYEKEE (reference sequence). V was clipped by 7 bases and J by 0 bases, with 10 bases between them. The CDR3 covers 14 residues.

The CDR3: CASSLALLAGDTQYF. As DNA, the CDR3 is TGTGCCAGCAGCTTAGCGCTTCTAGCGGGAGATACGCAGTATTTT. This chain links TRBV7-7 with TRBJ2-3; 8 nucleotides line up with TRBD2. V dropped 0 bases and J dropped 5; count of bases not matched to a gene: 4. The length of the CDR3 is 15 residues. The germline gives CDR1 SSHAT, CDR2 FNYEAQ (reference sequence).

This CDR3 is CASSLGQSNTGELFF. CDR3 coding DNA: TGTGCCAGCAGCTTAGGACAGTCGAACACCGGGGAGCTGTTTTTT. V is TRBV7-2 and J is TRBJ2-2; tentative D call: TRBD1 (5 bases). The V gene lost 1 base and the J gene lost 0 bases, with 6 bases spanning the gap. This CDR3 region has 15 residues. Germline CDR1 SGHTA, CDR2 FQGNSA.

This clonotype was recorded many times. The junction does not match germline at one end; this may be a read error. This chain connects TRBV12-3 or TRBV12-4 to TRBJ1-1; D is undetermined. The CDR3 is 14 residues long. Written as DNA, the CDR3 is TGTGCCAGCAGCTTAGAGGGCAGGAACACTGAAGCTTTCTTT. This encodes CASSLEGRNTEAFF.

The rearrangement links TRBV4-2 to TRBJ1-3; the D is unclear. This CDR3 has 15 amino acids. The germline V gene encodes CDR1 LGHNA and CDR2 YNFKEQ. Trimming pared 4 bases from V and 0 bases from J, leaving 10 bases between. Here the CDR3 DNA reads TGTGCCAGCAGCCCAGGACTTTACTCTGGAAACACCATATATTTT. Amino acids: CASSPGLYSGNTIYF.

In this sample, this clonotype turned up a few times. The V call is TRBV6-5, the J call TRBJ1-5, with D hard to call. Germline lookup yields CDR1 MNHEY and CDR2 SVGAGI. The V end lost 6 bases, the J end lost 6 bases, and 12 bases lay between the germline ends. CDR3 length: 13 amino acids. The CDR3 loop is CASSVGGSQPQHF. CDR3 DNA sequence: TGTGCCAGCAGCGTCGGTGGCAGTCAGCCCCAGCATTTT.

The table lists this clonotype with a few counts. J is TRBJ2-3 and V is TRBV11-2, with unresolved D. This CDR3 spans 14 amino acids. The V and J ends lost 2 bases and 6 bases respectively, with 12 bases between them. CDR1 and CDR2 (germline): SGHAT, FQNNGV. The DNA for the CDR3 is TGTGCCAGCAGCTTAAGGCAGAGACCGGATACGCAGTATTTT. Translated, it gives CASSLRQRPDTQYF.